One sample yielded the 27 T cell receptor beta chains listed below, sequenced in a study of OX40 agonist ivuxolimab in advanced cancers. Sequencing was performed with immunoSEQ multiplex PCR; in TCRdb, only in-frame clones are kept and a portion is missing. The data hold under 70,000 clones, with roughly 90% observed a single time. Specimen: CD4+ or CD8+ T cells sorted from blood, collected in a trial of the OX40 agonist ivuxolimab. These receptors were taken from an adult with an advanced solid tumor such as melanoma, head and neck, liver or kidney cancer.

The chain uses TRBV5-1 and TRBJ2-5, with D perhaps TRBD1 (5 bases). CDR1 is SGHRS, CDR2 YFSETQ, per germline. Trimming cost V 2 bases and J 2 bases, with 19 bases left between them. CDR3 length equals 17 residues. This CDR3 reads CASSFSGLRAGQETQYF. The CDR3, as DNA: TGCGCCAGCAGCTTTTCCGGGCTACGGGCAGGGCAAGAGACCCAGTACTTC.

The V and J genes are TRBV7-9 and TRBJ2-7; the D gene is possibly TRBD2 (5 bases). CDR3 length equals 12 residues. The germline CDR1 and CDR2 sequences are SEHNR and FQNEAQ (reference sequence). V shed 5 bases and J shed 5 bases, with 10 bases lying between them. The CDR3 protein is CASSQVANEQYF. As DNA, the CDR3 is TGTGCCAGCAGCCAAGTAGCGAACGAGCAGTACTTC. The full variable domain, with the rest looked up from reference TRBV7-9 and TRBJ2-7, is DTGVSQNPRHKITKRGQNVTFRCDPISEHNRLYWYRQTLGQGPEFLTYFQNEAQLEKSRLLSDRFSAERPKGSFSTLEIQRTEQGDSAMYLCASSQVANEQYFGPGTRLTVT.

The chain employs TRBV4-1 and TRBJ2-2; weak D call: TRBD2 (6 bases). This CDR3 is built from 16 residues. The germline V gene has CDR1 MGHRA and CDR2 YSYEKL. Trimming took 1 base from V and 7 from J, leaving 16 bases between them. The CDR3 DNA reads as TGCGCCAGCAGCCAAGTGGGGGGAGGAGCGGTCGGGGAGCTGTTTTTT. Protein sequence: CASSQVGGGAVGELFF.

V is TRBV5-4 and J is TRBJ2-7; D is unclear. Trimming cost V 0 bases and J 1 base, with 5 bases left between them. CDR3 length: 13 amino acids. Germline CDR1 SGHNT, CDR2 YYREEE (reference sequence). CDR3 region: CASSLDMSYEQYF. The CDR3 nucleotides read TGTGCCAGCAGCTTGGACATGTCCTACGAGCAGTACTTC.

This sequence joins TRBV19 and TRBJ2-7, with 8 bases aligning to TRBD1. The V gene's germline CDR1 is LNHDA and CDR2 SQIVND (reference sequence). With V trimmed by 5 bases and J by 4 bases, 7 bases remained unmatched. CDR3 length equals 14 residues. The chain's CDR3 is CASSVDRAGYEQYF. The CDR3, as DNA: TGTGCCAGTAGTGTGGACAGGGCGGGTTACGAGCAGTACTTC. Full variable domain (rest looked up from reference TRBV19 and TRBJ2-7): DGGITQSPKYLFRKEGQNVTLSCEQNLNHDAMYWYRQDPGQGLRLIYYSQIVNDFQKGDIAEGYSVSREKKESFPLTVTSAQKNPTAFYLCASSVDRAGYEQYFGPGTRLTVT.

Comment on this clone: This specimen includes other DNA sequences encoding the same CDR3. The chain combines TRBV4-1 with TRBJ2-5; TRBD2 agrees at 7 bases. The V segment lost 1 base and the J segment 2 bases; nucleotides outside the gene matches: 1. The CDR3 loop spans 14 amino acids. In germline, CDR1 is MGHRA, CDR2 YSYEKL. This CDR3 reads CASSQVGGQETQYF. The CDR3 DNA sequence: TGCGCCAGCAGCCAAGTGGGAGGGCAAGAGACCCAGTACTTC.

The rearrangement links TRBV7-2 to TRBJ2-5; D is possibly TRBD1 or TRBD2 (5 bases each). Germline lookup yields CDR1 SGHTA and CDR2 FQGNSA. This CDR3 has 16 residues. Trimming took off 5 bases at V and 5 bases at J, with 21 bases between the two ends. CDR3 region: CASSERGEPTWETQYF. The CDR3 DNA is TGTGCCAGCAGCGAAAGAGGGGAGCCTACCTGGGAGACCCAGTACTTC. The full variable domain, rest sourced from reference TRBV7-2 and TRBJ2-5, is GAGVSQSPSNKVTEKGKDVELRCDPISGHTALYWYRQSLGQGLEFLIYFQGNSAPDKSGLPSDRFSAERTGGSVSTLTIQRTQQEDSAVYLCASSERGEPTWETQYFGPGTRLLVL.

On this clone itself: One end of the junction varies from germline; a read error may be responsible. The V call is TRBV7-9, the J call TRBJ1-4, with D perhaps TRBD1 (5 bases). CDR1 is SEHNR and CDR2 is FQNEAQ in the germline V gene (reference sequence). The CDR3 has 15 amino acids. The CDR3 spells CASSQTWGGGEKLFF. CDR3 in DNA: TGCGCCAGCAGCCAAACCTGGGGGGGAGGTGAAAAACTGTTTTTT.

Of note for this clone: Here the CDR3 omits its conserved ending phenylalanine or tryptophan, so a read error is the likely source. V and J are TRBV27 and TRBJ1-2; 9 bases match TRBD1. The length of the CDR3 is 14 residues. From germline, CDR1 is MNHEY and CDR2 SMNVEV (reference sequence). J lost 8 bases, V lost 6 bases, and 10 bases had no gene match. The CDR3 spells CASSLLQGAGGYTL. DNA for the CDR3: TGTGCCAGCAGCCTACTACAGGGGGCAGGGGGCTACACCCTC.

The rearrangement uses TRBV5-6 and TRBJ1-1, with D perhaps TRBD1 (6 bases). The CDR3 loop spans 16 amino acids. Trimming pared 0 bases from V and 1 base from J, leaving 13 bases between. From germline, CDR1 is SGHDT and CDR2 YYEEEE. The chain's CDR3 is CASSLARRTENTEAFF. In DNA form, the CDR3 reads TGTGCCAGCAGCTTGGCCCGTAGGACAGAGAACACTGAAGCTTTCTTT.

This chain connects TRBV5-4 to TRBJ1-1, with D uncertain. V dropped 3 bases and J dropped 10 bases, with 13 bases sitting between them. The CDR3 length is 12 residues. Germline V gene lookup returns CDR1 SGHNT and CDR2 YYREEE (reference sequence). CDR3 residues: CASSSRLVGAFF. CDR3 DNA sequence: TGTGCCAGCAGCTCCCGGCTAGTTGGAGCTTTCTTT.

This clone showed up just once. V usage is TRBV21-1 and J usage is TRBJ2-3; whether TRBD2, the table's D call, matches the DNA was not checked. TRBV21-1 is noted as a pseudogene. The CDR3 runs to 17 residues. CDR3 loop: CASSKGLAGGSTDTQYF. CDR3 bases: TGTGCCAGCAGCAAAGGACTAGCGGGGGGAAGCACAGATACGCAGTATTTT.

This chain uses TRBV19 with TRBJ2-1, with 7 bases matching TRBD2. V lost 5 bases to trimming and J lost 3 bases; unmatched junction nucleotides: 7. CDR3 length: 15 amino acids. Germline CDR1 is LNHDA and CDR2 is SQIVND (reference sequence). In nucleotides, the CDR3 is TGTGCCAGTAGTCCGGGGGGTTCCCTCTACAATGAGCAGTTCTTC. Protein: CASSPGGSLYNEQFF.

This chain connects TRBV4-3 to TRBJ2-7; the match to TRBD2 covers 14 bases. Germline lookup yields CDR1 LGHNA and CDR2 YSLEER. This CDR3 spans 16 amino acids. V shed 0 bases and J 6 bases; nucleotides not matched to a gene: 4. CDR3 nucleotides: TGCGCCAGCAGCCAAGAGGGGGGACTAGCGGGGGCCGAGCAGTACTTC. Protein product: CASSQEGGLAGAEQYF.

This clone was seen a handful of times. V is TRBV4-1 and J is TRBJ2-7; 9 nucleotides line up with TRBD1. The junction had 8 bases not matched to a gene; V was cut back by 4 bases and J by 4 bases. Germline-derived CDR1 and CDR2 are MGHRA and YSYEKL. CDR3 length: 15 amino acids. CDR3 DNA sequence: TGCGCCAGCAGCCCTTCGGGACAGGGCGGTTACGAGCAGTACTTC. It translates to CASSPSGQGGYEQYF.

The gene calls are TRBV5-1 and TRBJ2-7; D is uncertain. Germline V gene data show CDR1 as SGHRS and CDR2 as YFSETQ. V was trimmed by 0 bases and J by 6 bases, leaving 16 bases between them. There are 15 residues in the CDR3. CDR3 DNA: TGCGCCAGCAGCTTGGCCCGTAATTTGTTCGGCGAGCAGTACTTC. The encoded protein is CASSLARNLFGEQYF.

The chain combines TRBV6-1 with TRBJ1-5, with a tentative D call TRBD1 (5 bases). Germline CDR1 and CDR2: MNHNS and SASEGT. This CDR3 is built from 16 residues. Trimming removed 2 bases at V and 5 bases at J, with 16 bases between. The CDR3 spells CASSEPQAAFDQPQHF. CDR3 in DNA: TGTGCCAGCAGTGAACCACAGGCCGCTTTCGATCAGCCCCAGCATTTT.

This chain uses TRBV9 with TRBJ1-2, with D hard to call. With 1 base removed from V and 8 bases from J, the gap between germline ends came to 12 bases. Looked up from germline, CDR1 is SGDLS and CDR2 is YYNGEE. This CDR3 is 13 amino acids long. The DNA of the CDR3 is TGTGCCAGCAGCGTATATGGTGTGGAGGGCTACACCTTC. Translated: CASSVYGVEGYTF.

The chain is built from TRBV27 and TRBJ2-3; no definite D call. Trimming took off 5 bases at V and 9 bases at J, with 24 bases between the two ends. Germline CDR1 and CDR2: MNHEY and SMNVEV (reference sequence). The CDR3 consists of 16 residues. As DNA, the CDR3 is TGTGCCAGCAGTCCGTGGGCCGGTCCCACAGTTGTGACGCAGTATTTT. This translates into CASSPWAGPTVVTQYF.

This chain links TRBV29-1 with TRBJ2-7; perhaps TRBD2 as D (5 bases). Germline V lookup: CDR1 SQVTM, CDR2 ANQGSEA. The CDR3 totals 16 residues. The germline V and J ends were trimmed by 0 bases and 1 base, with 16 bases remaining between them. CDR3 residues: CSVEDLTGTGSYEQYF. In DNA form, the CDR3 reads TGCAGCGTTGAAGATCTTACGGGTACGGGGTCCTACGAGCAGTACTTC.

The chain couples TRBV2 to TRBJ1-5, with 9 bases fitting TRBD1. V shed 8 bases and J 4 bases; nucleotides not matched to a gene: 9. Per the germline V gene, CDR1 is SNHLY and CDR2 is FYNNEI. This CDR3 comprises 15 residues. The CDR3 is CASGTGFGGNQPQHF. The CDR3 DNA follows: TGTGCCAGCGGGACAGGGTTTGGTGGGAATCAGCCCCAGCATTTT.

The chain recombines TRBV4-1 with TRBJ2-7; TRBD2 aligns across 12 bases. Germline CDR1 reads MGHRA; CDR2 reads YSYEKL. The ends lost 3 bases at V and 3 bases at J; junction bases unmatched: 6. This CDR3 comprises 16 residues. This CDR3 is CASSQQLAGGDYEQYF. CDR3 sequence (DNA): TGCGCCAGCAGCCAGCAACTAGCGGGGGGAGACTACGAGCAGTACTTC.

The rearrangement joins TRBV7-9 to TRBJ2-7; D is uncertain. Germline V gene sequence: CDR1 SEHNR, CDR2 FQNEAQ (reference sequence). Trimming cost V 5 bases and J 4 bases, with 6 bases left between them. The CDR3 length is 11 residues. CDR3 protein: CASSPVYEQYF. The CDR3, as DNA: TGTGCCAGCAGCCCGGTTTACGAGCAGTACTTC.

The V call is TRBV19, the J call TRBJ2-2; D possibly matches TRBD1 or TRBD2 (5 bases each). Germline V gene sequence: CDR1 LNHDA, CDR2 SQIVND (reference sequence). Trimming stripped 7 bases from V and 1 base from J, with 13 bases between. CDR3 length equals 15 residues. This CDR3 reads CASKPGTGNTGELFF. Written as DNA, the CDR3 is TGTGCCAGTAAACCCGGGACGGGGAACACCGGGGAGCTGTTTTTT.

V usage is TRBV7-2 and J usage is TRBJ2-7, with D hard to call. The CDR3 is made up of 12 amino acids. V was cut by 7 bases and J by 2 bases, with 9 bases left in between. Germline assignment: CDR1 SGHTA and CDR2 FQGNSA. Here the CDR3 reads CASTEPPYEQYF. CDR3 in DNA: TGTGCCAGCACCGAACCACCCTACGAGCAGTACTTC.

This chain links TRBV19 with TRBJ2-3; D is undetermined. CDR1 and CDR2 (germline): LNHDA, SQIVND (reference sequence). The CDR3 length is 15 residues. V dropped 0 bases and J dropped 4 bases, with 11 bases sitting between them. The CDR3 DNA sequence: TGTGCCAGTAGTATAGATGTATTTCGACCAGATACGCAGTATTTT. Translated, it gives CASSIDVFRPDTQYF.

The J gene is TRBJ1-2, the V gene TRBV4-1; 7 bases are shared with TRBD1. Trimming took 4 bases from V and 7 from J; bases not matched to a gene: 3. The CDR3 sequence is 12 residues long. Germline V gene lookup returns CDR1 MGHRA and CDR2 YSYEKL. In nucleotides, the CDR3 is TGCGCCAGCAGCCTACAGGGGTCTGGCTACACCTTC. This gives the protein CASSLQGSGYTF.